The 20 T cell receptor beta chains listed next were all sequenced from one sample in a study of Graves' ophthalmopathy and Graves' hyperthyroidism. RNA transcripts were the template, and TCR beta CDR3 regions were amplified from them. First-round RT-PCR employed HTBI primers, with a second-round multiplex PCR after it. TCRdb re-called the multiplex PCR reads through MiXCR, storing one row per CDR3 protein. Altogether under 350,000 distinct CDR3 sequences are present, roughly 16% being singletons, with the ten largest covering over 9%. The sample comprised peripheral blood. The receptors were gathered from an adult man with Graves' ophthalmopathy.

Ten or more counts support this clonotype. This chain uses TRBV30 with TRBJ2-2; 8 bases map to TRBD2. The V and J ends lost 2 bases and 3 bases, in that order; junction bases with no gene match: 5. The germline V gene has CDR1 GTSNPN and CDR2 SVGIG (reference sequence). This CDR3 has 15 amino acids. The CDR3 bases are TGTGCCTGGAGTCAAAGCGGGAGTGACACCGGGGAGCTGTTTTTT. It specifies CAWSQSGSDTGELFF.

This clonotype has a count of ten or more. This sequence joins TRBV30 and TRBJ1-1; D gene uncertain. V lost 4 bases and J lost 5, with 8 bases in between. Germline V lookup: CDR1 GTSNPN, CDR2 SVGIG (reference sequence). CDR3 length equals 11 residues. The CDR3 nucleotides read TGTGCCTGGATGTCGGGTACTGAAGCTTTCTTT. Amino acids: CAWMSGTEAFF.

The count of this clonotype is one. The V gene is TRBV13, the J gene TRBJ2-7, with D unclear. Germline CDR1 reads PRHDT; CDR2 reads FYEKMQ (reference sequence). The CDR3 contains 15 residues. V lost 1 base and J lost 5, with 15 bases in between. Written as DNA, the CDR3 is TGTGCCAGCAGCTTAGTTTCGGCCCCGTTCCACGAGCAGTACTTC. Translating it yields CASSLVSAPFHEQYF. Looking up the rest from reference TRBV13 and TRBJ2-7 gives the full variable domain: AAGVIQSPRHLIKEKRETATLKCYPIPRHDTVYWYQQGPGQDPQFLISFYEKMQSDKGSIPDRFSAQQFSDYHSELNMSSLELGDSALYFCASSLVSAPFHEQYFGPGTRLTVT.

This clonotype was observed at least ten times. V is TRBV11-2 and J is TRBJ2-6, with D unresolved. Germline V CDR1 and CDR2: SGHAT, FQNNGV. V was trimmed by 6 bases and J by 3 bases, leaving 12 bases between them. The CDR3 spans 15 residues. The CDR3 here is CASSSPRVGANVLTF. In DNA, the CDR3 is TGTGCCAGCAGTTCCCCGAGAGTTGGGGCCAACGTCCTGACTTTC.

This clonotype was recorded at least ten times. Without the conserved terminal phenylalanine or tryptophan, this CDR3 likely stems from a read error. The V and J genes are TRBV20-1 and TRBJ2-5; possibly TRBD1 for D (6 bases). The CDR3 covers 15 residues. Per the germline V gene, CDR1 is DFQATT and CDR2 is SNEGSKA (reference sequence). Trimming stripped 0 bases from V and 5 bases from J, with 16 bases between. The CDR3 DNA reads TGCAGTGCTAGAGATGTGGGGGCCCCACAGGAGACCCAGTACCTC. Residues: CSARDVGAPQETQYL.

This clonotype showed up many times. This chain's CDR3 is CASSFGSSGEQYF. For the CDR3, the DNA is TGTGCCAGCAGCTTCGGCTCCAGCGGCGAGCAGTACTTC. The chain recombines TRBV11-2 with TRBJ2-7; tentatively, D is TRBD2 (5 bases). Per germline, CDR1 SGHAT and CDR2 FQNNGV. The CDR3 extends over 13 amino acids. V was trimmed by 3 bases and J by 6 bases, leaving 12 bases between them.

The CDR3 spells CASSKGQGAVTEAFF. The CDR3 coding sequence is TGCGCCAGCAGCAAGGGACAGGGGGCGGTCACTGAAGCTTTCTTT. This chain links TRBV4-1 with TRBJ1-1, with 12 bases fitting TRBD1. Looked up from germline, CDR1 is MGHRA and CDR2 is YSYEKL. The V segment lost 5 bases and the J segment 4 bases; nucleotides outside the gene matches: 5. The CDR3 length is 15 residues.

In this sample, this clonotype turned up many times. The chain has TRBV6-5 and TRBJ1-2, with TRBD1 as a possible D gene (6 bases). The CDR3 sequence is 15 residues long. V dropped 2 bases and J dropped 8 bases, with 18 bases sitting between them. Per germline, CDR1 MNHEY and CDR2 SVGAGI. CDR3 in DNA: TGTGCCAGCAGTTACGGGGCAGGGGAAGGATTAGGCTACACCTTC. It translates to CASSYGAGEGLGYTF.

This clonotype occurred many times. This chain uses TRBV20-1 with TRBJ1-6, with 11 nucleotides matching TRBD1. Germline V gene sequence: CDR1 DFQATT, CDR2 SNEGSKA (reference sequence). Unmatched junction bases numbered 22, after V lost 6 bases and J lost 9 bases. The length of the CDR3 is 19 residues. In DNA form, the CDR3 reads TGCAGTGCCCAGACCACGGGGACAGGGGGATTGGATATCAGTTCACCCCTCCACTTT. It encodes CSAQTTGTGGLDISSPLHF.

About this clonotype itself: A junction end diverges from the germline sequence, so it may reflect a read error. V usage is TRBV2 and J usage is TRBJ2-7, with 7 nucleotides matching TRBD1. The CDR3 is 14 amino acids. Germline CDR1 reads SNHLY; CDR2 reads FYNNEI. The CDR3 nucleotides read TGCGCCAGCAGCATCCGGGACAGAAGCTACGAGCAGTACTTC. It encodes CASSIRDRSYEQYF.

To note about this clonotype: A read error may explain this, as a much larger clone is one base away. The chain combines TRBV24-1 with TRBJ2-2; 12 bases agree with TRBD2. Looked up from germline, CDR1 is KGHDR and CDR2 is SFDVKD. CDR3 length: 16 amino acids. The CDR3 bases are TGTGCCATCAGTGACCTCACTAGCGGGGGGACCGGGGAGCTGTTTTTT. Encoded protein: CAISDLTSGGTGELFF.

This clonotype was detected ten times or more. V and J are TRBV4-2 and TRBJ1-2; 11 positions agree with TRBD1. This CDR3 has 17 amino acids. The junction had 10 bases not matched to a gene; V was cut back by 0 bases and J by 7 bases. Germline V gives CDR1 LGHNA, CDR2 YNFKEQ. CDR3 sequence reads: CASSQEITGQGARGYTF. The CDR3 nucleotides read TGTGCCAGCAGCCAAGAGATCACCGGACAGGGGGCGCGTGGCTACACCTTC.

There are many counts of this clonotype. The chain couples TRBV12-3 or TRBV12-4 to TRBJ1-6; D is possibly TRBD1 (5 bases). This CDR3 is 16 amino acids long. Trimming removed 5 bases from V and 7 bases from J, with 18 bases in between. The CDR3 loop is CASSPDSRGGNSPLHF. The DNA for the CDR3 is TGTGCCAGCAGTCCAGACAGTCGCGGGGGGAATTCACCCCTCCACTTT.

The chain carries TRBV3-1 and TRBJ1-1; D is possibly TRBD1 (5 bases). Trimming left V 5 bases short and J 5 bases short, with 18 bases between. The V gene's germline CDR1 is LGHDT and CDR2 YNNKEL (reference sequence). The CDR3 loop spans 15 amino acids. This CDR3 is CASSFHQGVGTEAFF. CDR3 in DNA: TGTGCCAGCAGCTTCCACCAAGGGGTTGGGACTGAAGCTTTCTTT.

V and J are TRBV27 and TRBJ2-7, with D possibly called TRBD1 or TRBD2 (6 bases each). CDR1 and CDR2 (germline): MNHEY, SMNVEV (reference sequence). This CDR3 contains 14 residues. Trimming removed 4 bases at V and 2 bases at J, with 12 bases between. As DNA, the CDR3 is TGTGCCAGCAGTTCGTTTGGGGGGCCCTACGAGCAGTACTTC. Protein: CASSSFGGPYEQYF.

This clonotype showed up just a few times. This CDR3 is CASSPTGSGTEAFF. The DNA of the CDR3 is TGTGCCAGCAGTCCGACAGGGTCCGGCACTGAAGCTTTCTTT. The chain recombines TRBV12-3 or TRBV12-4 with TRBJ1-1; 7 nucleotides line up with TRBD1. V lost 5 bases and J lost 4; bases outside the gene matches: 7. CDR3 length equals 14 residues.

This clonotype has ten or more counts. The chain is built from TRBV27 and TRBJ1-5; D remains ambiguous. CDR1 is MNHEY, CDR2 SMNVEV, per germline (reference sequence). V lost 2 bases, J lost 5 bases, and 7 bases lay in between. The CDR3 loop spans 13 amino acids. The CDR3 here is CASSLLGHQPQHF. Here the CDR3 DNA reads TGTGCCAGCAGTTTACTCGGTCATCAGCCCCAGCATTTT.

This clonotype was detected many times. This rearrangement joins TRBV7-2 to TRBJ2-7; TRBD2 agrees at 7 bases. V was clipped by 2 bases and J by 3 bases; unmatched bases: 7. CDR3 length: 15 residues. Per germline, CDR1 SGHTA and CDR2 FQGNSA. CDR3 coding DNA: TGTGCCAGCAGCTTACCTAGCGGACGATTCTACGAGCAGTACTTC. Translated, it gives CASSLPSGRFYEQYF.

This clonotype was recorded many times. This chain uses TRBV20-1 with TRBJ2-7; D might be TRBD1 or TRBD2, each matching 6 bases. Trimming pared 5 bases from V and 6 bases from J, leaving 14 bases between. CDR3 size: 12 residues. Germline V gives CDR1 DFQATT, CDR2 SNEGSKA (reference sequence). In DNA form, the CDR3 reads TGCAGTGCTGGTTCGGGGGCGCGCGAGCAGTACTTC. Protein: CSAGSGAREQYF.

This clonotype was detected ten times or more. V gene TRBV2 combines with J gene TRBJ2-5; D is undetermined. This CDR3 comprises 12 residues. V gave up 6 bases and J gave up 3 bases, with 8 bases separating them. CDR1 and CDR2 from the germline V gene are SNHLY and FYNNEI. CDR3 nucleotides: TGTGCCAGCAGGGCCAGTGAAGAGACCCAGTACTTC. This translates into CASRASEETQYF.